This TCR beta chain was identified in a study of T cell changes during pregnancy in multiple sclerosis. Germline CDR1 LNHDA, CDR2 SQIVND (reference sequence). CDR3 length: 14 amino acids. V dropped 7 bases and J dropped 6; count of bases not matched to a gene: 5. TCRdb's copy holds only in-frame clones and misses some; the assay was immunoSEQ multiplex PCR. The table lists fewer than 150,000 clones, roughly 95% of them singletons, with around 0.46% in the top ten. The receptor was isolated from a female donor with multiple sclerosis, enrolled in a pregnancy study. The sample was peripheral blood, taken after pregnancy. V usage is TRBV19 and J usage is TRBJ2-2; 10 bases map to TRBD2. CDR3 sequence (DNA): TGTGCCAGTAATCCTAGCGGGAGCCCCGGGGAGCTGTTTTTT. Protein product: CASNPSGSPGELFF.